Sequencing of this TCR beta chain was carried out in a study of neurological immune-mediated disorders. Study results and caveats: The highest TCR clonal expansion occurred in HTLV-1-associated myelopathy; multiple sclerosis fell below healthy controls.

In germline, CDR1 is KGHDR, CDR2 SFDVKD. The CDR3 is 14 amino acids. With 9 bases removed from V and 0 bases from J, the gap between germline ends came to 11 bases. This clonotype rates as medium-sized. The antigen is unknown. Time point denoted: longitudinal time-point 1 (baseline). 5'RACE with 10-nucleotide random UMIs produced the cDNA. In TCRdb, the 5' RACE reads were re-called with MiXCR into one record per CDR3 protein. The sample has 50,000 to 70,000 distinct CDR3 sequences, around 10% seen once. The receptor was derived from a male donor with HTLV-1-associated myelopathy (HAM/TSP). The chain employs TRBV24-1 and TRBJ2-4; a possible D gene is TRBD2 (5 bases). Sequencing was carried out using PBMCs. The CDR3 DNA reads as TGTGCCACCCGGGGAGCTCTAGCCAAAAACATTCAGTACTTC. This gives the protein CATRGALAKNIQYF.